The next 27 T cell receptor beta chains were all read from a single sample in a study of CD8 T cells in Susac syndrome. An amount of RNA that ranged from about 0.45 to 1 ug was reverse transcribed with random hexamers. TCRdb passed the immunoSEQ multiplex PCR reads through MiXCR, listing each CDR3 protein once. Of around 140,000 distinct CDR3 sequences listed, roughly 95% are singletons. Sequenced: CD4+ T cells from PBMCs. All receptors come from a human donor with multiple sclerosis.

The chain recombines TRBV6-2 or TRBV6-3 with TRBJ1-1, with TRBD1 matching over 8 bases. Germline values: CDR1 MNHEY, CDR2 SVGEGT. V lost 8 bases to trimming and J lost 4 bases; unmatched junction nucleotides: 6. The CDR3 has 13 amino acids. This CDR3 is CASGQGTVTEAFF. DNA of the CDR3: TGTGCCAGCGGACAGGGTACGGTCACTGAAGCTTTCTTT.

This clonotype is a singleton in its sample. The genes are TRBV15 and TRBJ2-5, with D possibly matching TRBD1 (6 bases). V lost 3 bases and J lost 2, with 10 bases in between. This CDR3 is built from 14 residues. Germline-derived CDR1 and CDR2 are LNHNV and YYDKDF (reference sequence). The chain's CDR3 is CATSSLDRQETQYF. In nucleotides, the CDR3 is TGTGCCACCAGCAGCCTTGACAGGCAAGAGACCCAGTACTTC.

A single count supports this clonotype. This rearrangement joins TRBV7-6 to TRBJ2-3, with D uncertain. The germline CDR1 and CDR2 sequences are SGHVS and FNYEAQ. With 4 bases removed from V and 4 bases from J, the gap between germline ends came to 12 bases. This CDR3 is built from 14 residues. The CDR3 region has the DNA TGTGCCAGCAGCTATAATTCAGGAGCAGATACGCAGTATTTT. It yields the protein CASSYNSGADTQYF.

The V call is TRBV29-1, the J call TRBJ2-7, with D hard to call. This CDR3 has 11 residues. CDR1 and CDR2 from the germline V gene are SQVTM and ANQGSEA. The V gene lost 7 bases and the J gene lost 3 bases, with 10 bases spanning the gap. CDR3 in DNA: TGCAGCGCAAAGTCGGGCTACGAGCAGTACTTC. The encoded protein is CSAKSGYEQYF.

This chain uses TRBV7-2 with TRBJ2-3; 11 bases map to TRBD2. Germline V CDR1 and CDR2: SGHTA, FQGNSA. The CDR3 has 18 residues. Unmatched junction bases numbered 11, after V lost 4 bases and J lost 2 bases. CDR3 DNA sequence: TGTGCCAGCAGCTCCGTCTTACTAGCGGGAGCGGACACAGATACGCAGTATTTT. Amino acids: CASSSVLLAGADTDTQYF.

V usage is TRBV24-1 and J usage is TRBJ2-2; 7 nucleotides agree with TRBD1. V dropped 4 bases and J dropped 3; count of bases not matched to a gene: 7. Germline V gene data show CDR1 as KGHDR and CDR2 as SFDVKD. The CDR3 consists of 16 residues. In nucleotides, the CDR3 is TGTGCCACCAGTGACACCCGGGACAGACACACCGGGGAGCTGTTTTTT. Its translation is CATSDTRDRHTGELFF.

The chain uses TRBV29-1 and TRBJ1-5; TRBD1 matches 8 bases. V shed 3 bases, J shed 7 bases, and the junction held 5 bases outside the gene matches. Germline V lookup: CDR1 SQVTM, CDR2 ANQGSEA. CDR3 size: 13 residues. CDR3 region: CSVDTGGGQPQHF. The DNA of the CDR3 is TGCAGCGTTGATACAGGGGGAGGGCAGCCCCAGCATTTT.

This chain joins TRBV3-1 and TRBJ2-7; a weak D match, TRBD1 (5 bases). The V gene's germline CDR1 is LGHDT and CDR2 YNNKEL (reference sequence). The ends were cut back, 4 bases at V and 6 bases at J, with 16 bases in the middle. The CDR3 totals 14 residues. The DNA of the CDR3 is TGTGCCAGCAGCCCCTGGACCCAGCAGGGCGAGCAGTACTTC. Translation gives CASSPWTQQGEQYF.

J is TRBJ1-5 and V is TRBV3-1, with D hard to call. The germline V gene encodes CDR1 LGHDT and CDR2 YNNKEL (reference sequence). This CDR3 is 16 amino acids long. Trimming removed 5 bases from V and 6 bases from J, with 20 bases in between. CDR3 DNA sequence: TGTGCCAGCAGCGAGGGAGGGAACTGGAGGTCTCAGCCCCAGCATTTT. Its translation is CASSEGGNWRSQPQHF.

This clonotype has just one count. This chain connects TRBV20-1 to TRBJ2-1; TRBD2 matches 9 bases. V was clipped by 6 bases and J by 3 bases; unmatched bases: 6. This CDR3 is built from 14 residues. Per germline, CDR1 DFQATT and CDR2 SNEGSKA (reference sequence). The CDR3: CSANSGRSYNEQFF. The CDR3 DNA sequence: TGCAGTGCAAATAGCGGGAGAAGCTACAATGAGCAGTTCTTC.

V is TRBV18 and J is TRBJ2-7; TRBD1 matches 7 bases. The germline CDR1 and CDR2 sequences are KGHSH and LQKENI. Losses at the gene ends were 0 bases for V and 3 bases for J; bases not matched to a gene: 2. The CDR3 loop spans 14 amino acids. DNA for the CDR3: TGTGCCAGCTCACCACCGGGACAGATCTACGAGCAGTACTTC. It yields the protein CASSPPGQIYEQYF.

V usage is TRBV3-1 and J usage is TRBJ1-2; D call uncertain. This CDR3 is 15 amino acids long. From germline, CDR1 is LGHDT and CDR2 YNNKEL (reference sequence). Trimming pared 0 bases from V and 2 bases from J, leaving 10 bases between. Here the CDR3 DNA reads TGTGCCAGCAGCCAAGATGGTTGGGCAAACTATGGCTACACCTTC. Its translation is CASSQDGWANYGYTF.

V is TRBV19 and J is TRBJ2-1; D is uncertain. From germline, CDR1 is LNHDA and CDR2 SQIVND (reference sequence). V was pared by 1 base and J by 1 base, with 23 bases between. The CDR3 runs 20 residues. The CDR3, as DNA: TGTGCCAGTAGTATAGCCCGGCTGGCAACGGTCCCCCCGTCCTACAATGAGCAGTTCTTC. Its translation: CASSIARLATVPPSYNEQFF.

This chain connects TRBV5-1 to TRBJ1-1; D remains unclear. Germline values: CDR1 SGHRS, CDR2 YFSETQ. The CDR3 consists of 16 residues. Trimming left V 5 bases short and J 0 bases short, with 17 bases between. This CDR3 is CASRPGRDRLNTEAFF. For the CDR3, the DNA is TGCGCCAGCAGACCTGGAAGGGATCGGCTGAACACTGAAGCTTTCTTT.

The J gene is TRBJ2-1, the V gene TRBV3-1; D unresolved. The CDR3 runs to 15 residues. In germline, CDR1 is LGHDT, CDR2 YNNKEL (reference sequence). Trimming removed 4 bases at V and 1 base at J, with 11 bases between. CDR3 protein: CASSPNSVSYNEQFF. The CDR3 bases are TGTGCCAGCAGCCCCAACAGTGTTTCCTACAATGAGCAGTTCTTC.

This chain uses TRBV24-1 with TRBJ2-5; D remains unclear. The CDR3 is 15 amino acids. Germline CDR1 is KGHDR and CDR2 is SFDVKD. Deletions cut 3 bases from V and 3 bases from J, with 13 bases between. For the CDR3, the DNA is TGTGCCACCAGTGATCCCAAGGAACCCAAAGAGACCCAGTACTTC. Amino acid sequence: CATSDPKEPKETQYF.

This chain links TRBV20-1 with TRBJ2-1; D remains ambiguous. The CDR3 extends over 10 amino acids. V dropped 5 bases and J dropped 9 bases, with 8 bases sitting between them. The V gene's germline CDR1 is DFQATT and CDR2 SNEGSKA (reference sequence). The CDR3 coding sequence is TGCAGTGCTGGTAGGATTGAGCAGTTCTTC. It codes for CSAGRIEQFF.

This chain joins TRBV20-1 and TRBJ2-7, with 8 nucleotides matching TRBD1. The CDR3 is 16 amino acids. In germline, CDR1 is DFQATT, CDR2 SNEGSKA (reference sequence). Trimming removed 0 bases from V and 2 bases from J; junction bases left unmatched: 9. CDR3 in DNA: TGCAGTGCTAGAGAACGTTCGGACAGGGCTACCTACGAGCAGTACTTC. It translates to CSARERSDRATYEQYF.

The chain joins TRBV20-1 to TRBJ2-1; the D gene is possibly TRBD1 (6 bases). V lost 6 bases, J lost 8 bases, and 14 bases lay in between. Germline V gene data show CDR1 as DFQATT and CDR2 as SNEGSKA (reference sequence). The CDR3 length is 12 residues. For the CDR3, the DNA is TGCAGTGCGCCAGGGACAAGAGATGAGCAGTTCTTC. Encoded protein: CSAPGTRDEQFF.

As DNA, the CDR3 is TGTGCCTGGACAGGGGGCGAGGAGACCCAGTACTTC. The encoded protein is CAWTGGEETQYF. The chain carries TRBV30 and TRBJ2-5; TRBD1 matches at 8 bases. The CDR3 sequence is 12 residues long. With V trimmed by 4 bases and J by 5 bases, 3 bases remained unmatched. Germline assignment: CDR1 GTSNPN and CDR2 SVGIG (reference sequence).

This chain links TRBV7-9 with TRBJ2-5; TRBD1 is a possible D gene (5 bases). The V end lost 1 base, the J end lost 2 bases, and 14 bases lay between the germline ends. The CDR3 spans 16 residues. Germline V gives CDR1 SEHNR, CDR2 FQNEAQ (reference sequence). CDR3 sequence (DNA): TGTGCCAGCAGCTTAGATCCAGGGCGCCTTCAAGAGACCCAGTACTTC. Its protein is CASSLDPGRLQETQYF.

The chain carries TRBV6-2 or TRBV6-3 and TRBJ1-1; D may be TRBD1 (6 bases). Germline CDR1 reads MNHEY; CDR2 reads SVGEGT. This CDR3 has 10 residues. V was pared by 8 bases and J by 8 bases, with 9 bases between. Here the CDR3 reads CASADREAFF. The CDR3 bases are TGTGCCAGCGCCGACAGGGAAGCTTTCTTT.

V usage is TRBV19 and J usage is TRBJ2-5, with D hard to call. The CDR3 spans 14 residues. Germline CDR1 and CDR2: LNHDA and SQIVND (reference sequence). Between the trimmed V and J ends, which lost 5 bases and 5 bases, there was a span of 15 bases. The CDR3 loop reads CASSPLEVSETQYF. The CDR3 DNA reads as TGTGCCAGTAGTCCTCTCGAAGTATCGGAGACCCAGTACTTC. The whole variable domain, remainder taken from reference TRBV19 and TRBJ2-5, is DGGITQSPKYLFRKEGQNVTLSCEQNLNHDAMYWYRQDPGQGLRLIYYSQIVNDFQKGDIAEGYSVSREKKESFPLTVTSAQKNPTAFYLCASSPLEVSETQYFGPGTRLLVL.

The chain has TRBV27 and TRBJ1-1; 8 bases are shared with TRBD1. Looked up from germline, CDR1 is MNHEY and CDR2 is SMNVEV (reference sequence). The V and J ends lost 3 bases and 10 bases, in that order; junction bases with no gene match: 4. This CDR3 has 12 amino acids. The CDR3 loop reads CASSFRQGRAFF. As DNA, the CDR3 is TGTGCCAGCAGTTTCAGACAGGGGCGAGCTTTCTTT.

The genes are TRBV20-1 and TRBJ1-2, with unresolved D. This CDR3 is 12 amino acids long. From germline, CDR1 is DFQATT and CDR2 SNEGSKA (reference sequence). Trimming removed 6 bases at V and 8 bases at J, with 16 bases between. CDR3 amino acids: CSATGPVRGYTF. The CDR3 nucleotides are TGCAGTGCGACCGGGCCAGTGAGGGGCTACACCTTC.

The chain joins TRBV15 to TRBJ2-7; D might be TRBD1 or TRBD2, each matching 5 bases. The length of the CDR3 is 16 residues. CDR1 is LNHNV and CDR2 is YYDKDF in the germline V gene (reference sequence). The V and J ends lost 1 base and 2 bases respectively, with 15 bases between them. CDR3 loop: CATSRGRDGVTYEQYF. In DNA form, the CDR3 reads TGTGCCACCAGCAGAGGCCGGGACGGAGTTACCTACGAGCAGTACTTC.

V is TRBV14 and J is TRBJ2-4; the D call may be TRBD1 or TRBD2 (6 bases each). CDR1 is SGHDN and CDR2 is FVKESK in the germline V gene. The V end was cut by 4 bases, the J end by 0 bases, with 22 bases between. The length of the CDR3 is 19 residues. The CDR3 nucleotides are TGTGCCAGCAGCCTCAGCGCAGTTCGAGGGGGACTAGCCAAAAACATTCAGTACTTC. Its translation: CASSLSAVRGGLAKNIQYF. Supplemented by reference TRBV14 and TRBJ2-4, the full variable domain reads EAGVTQFPSHSVIEKGQTVTLRCDPISGHDNLYWYRRVMGKEIKFLLHFVKESKQDESGMPNNRFLAERTGGTYSTLKVQPAELEDSGVYFCASSLSAVRGGLAKNIQYFGAGTRLSVL.